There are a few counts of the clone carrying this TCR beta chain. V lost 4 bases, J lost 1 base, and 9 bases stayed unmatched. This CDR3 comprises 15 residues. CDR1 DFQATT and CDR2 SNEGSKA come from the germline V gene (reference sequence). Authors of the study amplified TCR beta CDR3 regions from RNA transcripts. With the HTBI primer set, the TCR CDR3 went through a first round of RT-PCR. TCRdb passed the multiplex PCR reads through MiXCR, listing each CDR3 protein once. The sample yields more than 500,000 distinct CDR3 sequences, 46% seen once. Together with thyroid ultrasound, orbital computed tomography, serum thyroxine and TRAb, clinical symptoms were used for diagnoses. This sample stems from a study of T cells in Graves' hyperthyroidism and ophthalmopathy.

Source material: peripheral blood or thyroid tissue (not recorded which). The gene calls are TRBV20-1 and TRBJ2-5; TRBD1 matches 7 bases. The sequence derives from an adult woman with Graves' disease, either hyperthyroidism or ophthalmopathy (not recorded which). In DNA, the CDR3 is TGCAGTGCTAAAGTAGCCGACAGGGCCCAAGAGACCCAGTACTTC. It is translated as CSAKVADRAQETQYF.